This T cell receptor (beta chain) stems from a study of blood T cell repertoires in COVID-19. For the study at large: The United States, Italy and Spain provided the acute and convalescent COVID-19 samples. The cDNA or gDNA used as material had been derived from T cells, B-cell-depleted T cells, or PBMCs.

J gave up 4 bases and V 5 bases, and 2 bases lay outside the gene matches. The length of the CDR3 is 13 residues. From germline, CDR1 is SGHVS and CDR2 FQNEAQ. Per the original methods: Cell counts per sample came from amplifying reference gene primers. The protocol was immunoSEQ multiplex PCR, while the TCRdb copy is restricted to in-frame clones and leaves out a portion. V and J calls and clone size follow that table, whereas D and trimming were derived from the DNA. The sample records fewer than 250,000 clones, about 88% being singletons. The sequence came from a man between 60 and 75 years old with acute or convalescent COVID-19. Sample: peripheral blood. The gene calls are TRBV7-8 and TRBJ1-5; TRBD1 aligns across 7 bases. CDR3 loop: CASSQGGNQPQHF. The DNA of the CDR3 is TGTGCCAGCAGCCAGGGGGGGAATCAGCCCCAGCATTTT.